This T cell receptor beta chain was recovered during a study of cytomegalovirus exposure and HLA in healthy donors listed by TCRdb under 2017. As for the study more broadly: An earlier analysis of approximately 590 of the donors reported roughly 300 Gb of sequence data and 100 million to 140 million unique TCR beta sequences from about 200 million T cells. An early release covering approximately 600 HLA-typed donors comprised about 300 gigabases of sequencing data and tens of millions of unique TCR sequences. Of the approximately 400 genotyped donors, 65% to 90% were placed in the genetic ancestry cluster associated with self-reported Caucasian donors. The study aimed to test whether cataloging public T cell receptors could reveal signatures of past pathogen exposure. The study profiled the T cell repertoires of under 850 subjects by immunosequencing and related them to cytomegalovirus serostatus. Besides the first cohort of 550 to 750 subjects, a separate validation cohort made up of roughly 120 different subjects was used. High-throughput TCR immunosequencing, statistical association of individual TCRs with disease status, and machine learning were combined to predict cytomegalovirus infection status. To study patterns of TCR occurrence, a later analysis re-analyzed previously published TCR beta repertoires from 666 donors and added high-resolution HLA genotyping. Rather than drawing on any new phenotypic data, the later analysis identified candidate immune exposures from TCR beta sequences and the way those sequences occurred across donors. In an earlier analysis of more than 550 of the donors, high-throughput TCR beta sequencing was used to judge whether each TCR beta V gene segment behaved as functional or pseudogenic. Donor age, sex, ethnicity and CMV serostatus were compiled together with the repertoire data. In a later genetic analysis, genome-wide SNP genotypes for about three fifths of the roughly 670 donors were used, and that subset was treated as a discovery cohort. Every repertoire in the discovery cohort had been generated on one and the same sequencing platform. Both class I and class II loci were covered by HLA typing, at four-digit resolution. Typing coverage differed by locus: A, B, C, DRB1 and DQB1 were typed in roughly 620-630 donors, DQA1 in about 510, DPA1 in 600 to 610, and DPB1 in around 440. Four or five DR-DQ haplotypes were handled as single units for association and clustering, since linkage in the cohort was strong. On average, about 240,000 unique TCR beta nucleotide sequences were sequenced per donor among a few hundred genotyped donors of the cohort, with 15% to 20% of those sequences being non-productive.

The research as a whole found: Strong co-occurrence of HLA alleles, especially DR and DQ, made assigning TCR associations to individual alleles difficult. Only TCR beta chains were sequenced in this cohort, and the absence of alpha or paired-chain data limited detectable features. Presence/absence analyses assumed roughly uniform sequencing depth across donors, an assumption that may not hold. A later analysis found that TCR association rates varied across HLA loci, with DRB1 alleles showing the most associated TCRs and HLA-C alleles the fewest. Compared with equally common non-associated chains, HLA-associated TCR beta chains in a later analysis were more clonally expanded and had lower generation probabilities. In a later analysis, several top co-occurrence clusters were reported to appear linked to parvovirus B19, influenza, CMV and Epstein-Barr virus. In a later analysis, about 17,000 TCR beta sequences were associated with specific HLA alleles at a false discovery rate of 0.05. In an earlier analysis of approximately 600 of the donors, most TCR beta V segments were observed in productive rearrangements about 87% or about 30% of the time, broadly matching IMGT annotations. Because counts were too low, about 17 rarely observed V segments, including chromosome 9 orphons, were excluded from the earlier analysis of fewer than 650 of the donors. Compared with the roughly 700-donor mean, donors in an Asian-associated ancestry cluster had fewer N-insertions in productive TCRs, according to a later genetic analysis. Three of the identified cytomegalovirus-associated TCR beta chains were confirmed in vitro to be specific for cytomegalovirus antigens. Most CMV-associated TCR beta chains appeared to be HLA-restricted in a later analysis, and the HLA associations seemed to be driven largely by CMV exposure. A total of 164 TCR beta chains were listed by the study as associated with cytomegalovirus. The authors suggested that the approach could potentially be generalized to other disease states and immunological phenotypes. Because the 87-base-pair reads could not distinguish some IMGT-functional V segments, including TRBV6-2 and TRBV6-3, those segments were excluded. A further reported finding was that TCR beta sequences accurately predicted the HLA-A and HLA-B alleles for most subjects in the first cohort. Most TCR sequences were observed very rarely across donors, whereas some public TCRs were present in many individuals. Linkage disequilibrium might explain the correlated functional status among segregating V segments, but an unknown experimental factor could not be excluded. An association between a missense DCLRE1C variant and V-gene and J-gene trimming of TCR beta chains was found in a later genetic analysis and replicated in an independent cohort. In both the original and validation cohorts, the classifier was reported to diagnose cytomegalovirus status with high specificity and sensitivity. Because HLA typing was unavailable for some donors at each locus, only the typed subset was used in association tests. CMV serostatus was the only immune exposure information available for the cohort. A cluster of highly shared sequence variants was judged likely to represent a technical artifact of the sequencing pipeline.

A remark on this clone: The target of this receptor is not known.

Libraries were made using the immunoSEQ multiplex PCR assay. For the multiplex PCR, a mixture combining 60 forward primers for TCR Vbeta segments and 13 reverse primers for TCR Jbeta segments was used. A multiplex PCR assay on genomic DNA amplified the CDR3 region of rearranged TCR beta genes. On the Illumina HiSeq System, the amplified TCR beta libraries were sequenced as 87-base-pair reads. In the authors' own workflow: Across the 666 repertoires, a later analysis counted 78 million or so unique TCR beta chains, roughly 11 million of which were shared by at least two donors. A nearest-neighbor algorithm error-corrected the raw reads and collapsed the reads into unique sequences, merging closely related sequences to remove PCR and sequencing errors. To assign V, D and J gene segments, CDR3 sequences were aligned to IMGT reference sequences. For a sequence to be retained, at least a six-nucleotide match to both a V gene segment and a J gene segment was required. A rearrangement counted as productive if the CDR3 had no stop codons and remained in frame with V and J, and every other rearrangement counted as non-productive. Following IMGT convention, CDR3 was defined as the stretch from the second conserved V-encoded cysteine up to the conserved J-encoded phenylalanine. The earlier analysis of more than 450 of the donors excluded sequences that lacked an unambiguous match to a single V gene segment. An earlier analysis of approximately 590 of the donors called V segments functional above 56.7% productive rearrangements and segregating when the between-donor standard deviation exceeded 5%. A statistical classification framework was developed to diagnose cytomegalovirus status using the catalog of TCR beta chain sequences. A later analysis assigned V and J genes by comparing TCR nucleotide sequences with IMGT/GENE-DB human TR gene sequences. In a later analysis, CDR3 sequences and most-parsimonious VDJ recombination scenarios were assigned using the TCRdist pipeline. A later analysis defined each TCR beta chain by its CDR3 amino acid sequence plus V-gene family, and excluded reads lacking a unique V-gene family. As a way to deal with suspected cross-contamination and a sequencing artifact, a later analysis dropped nearly 600 nucleotide sequences that were highly shared and had low generation probability. For each public chain, a later analysis derived a clonal expansion index from normalized ranks of inferred template counts within each repertoire. In a later analysis, generation probabilities were computed using a VDJ recombination model fitted to out-of-frame rearrangements, and the results were checked against IGoR. In a later analysis, hypergeometric tests were used to score TCR-TCR, TCR-HLA and TCR-CMV co-occurrence, with a repertoire-size bias correction applied to TCR pairs. In a later analysis, false discovery rates were estimated by permuting HLA or CMV assignments 20 times. In a later analysis, co-occurring TCRs were grouped using DBSCAN, with TCRdist sequence similarity added in when clustering inside HLA-allele-positive subsets. Repertoires with fewer than 30,000 or more than 120,000 public chains were left out of co-occurrence clustering, as were four to six repertoires with anomalous nucleotide sharing. TCRdb retrieved this table from immuneACCESS and kept in-frame rearrangements only. Not all clones are present; in checked studies, unresolved V genes account for under half, and no reason is known for the remainder. That table supplies the V and J calls and clone size; D and trimming were determined from the DNA. The table for this sample shows over 90,000 clones. The ten largest account for about 3% of the sample.

The cohort was made up of approximately 670 healthy bone marrow donors. Cohort members were all nominally healthy when sampled, although unrecorded immune exposures were likely present. The donor tested CMV seronegative, placing the donor among the 350 or so seronegative members of the cohort. A peripheral blood sample was collected from each donor, and TCR beta sequencing was performed on peripheral blood mononuclear cells. The Qiagen DNeasy Blood Extraction Kit was used to extract genomic DNA from the blood cell samples. The CDR3, from cysteine to phenylalanine, totals 12 residues. Only the CDR3 portion is preserved as DNA: 36 bases, with reading frame beginning at the first base. Trimmed from V: 4 bases; trimmed from J: 6 bases; junction bases lacking a gene match: 2. As encoded in the germline V gene, CDR1 is SQVTM while CDR2 is ANQGSEA.

This sequence originates from a man in his forties in good health and CMV-seronegative. What was sequenced was PBMCs. The chain uses TRBV29-1 and TRBJ2-2; 7 nucleotides in the junction match TRBD2. The encoded CDR3 is CSVVLAAGELFF. The DNA reads as follows: TGCAGCGTTGTCCTAGCGGCCGGGGAGCTGTTTTTT.